This T cell receptor beta chain comes out of a study of blood T cell repertoires in COVID-19. Study-level background: COVID-19 samples, acute and convalescent, were from the United States, Italy and Spain.

V was clipped by 3 bases and J by 0 bases, with 7 bases between them. CDR3 length: 14 residues. Germline V gene lookup returns CDR1 MNHNS and CDR2 SASEGT. Assay used: immunoSEQ multiplex PCR; TCRdb lists only in-frame clones, some missing. Altogether over 250,000 clones are present, over 75% being singletons, with the ten largest covering roughly 10%. The chain links TRBV6-1 to TRBJ2-3; no definite D call. This sequence originates from a woman in her 70s with COVID-19, enrolled during active disease. Sequenced input: peripheral blood. CDR3 sequence: CASSDHYSTDTQYF. CDR3 coding DNA: TGTGCCAGCAGTGATCACTACAGCACAGATACGCAGTATTTT.